Below, one T cell receptor beta chain is given with its context. The CDR3 has 14 residues. CDR1 is SEHNR and CDR2 is FQNEAQ in the germline V gene (reference sequence). The trim removed 6 bases at V and 2 bases at J, leaving 7 bases unmatched. Repertoires were generated with immunoSEQ multiplex PCR, while TCRdb's copy carries only in-frame clones and drops some. The sample includes about 76,000 clones, about 90% of them seen just once. The sample originates from a study of blood T cell repertoires in COVID-19. Turning to the study itself: PBMCs, B-cell-depleted T cells, or T cells were the source of the cDNA or gDNA that made up the material.

Sequenced material: peripheral blood. The V gene is TRBV7-9, the J gene TRBJ2-7, with 7 bases matching TRBD1. This sequence originates from a human donor in a cohort sampled during active COVID-19. This CDR3 is CASRSAGTAYEQYF. The CDR3 nucleotides read TGTGCCAGCAGATCCGCCGGGACAGCCTACGAGCAGTACTTC.